The next 4 T cell receptor beta chains were all read from a single sample in a study of Graves' ophthalmopathy and Graves' hyperthyroidism. Amplifying from RNA transcripts, the study obtained TCR beta CDR3 regions. After a first-round RT-PCR with HTBI primers, a second-round multiplex PCR was run. From the multiplex PCR reads, TCRdb called clonotypes with MiXCR, one entry per CDR3 protein. In the table there are roughly 300,000 distinct CDR3 sequences, 15% to 20% of which are singletons. The sequencing input was peripheral blood. Receptors were obtained from an adult man with Graves' ophthalmopathy.

This clonotype has at least ten counts. The chain has TRBV10-3 and TRBJ1-6, with a tentative D call TRBD1 (6 bases). CDR3 length: 12 residues. The V and J ends lost 10 bases and 5 bases respectively, with 9 bases between them. CDR1 and CDR2 (germline): ENHRY, SYGVKD. In DNA form, the CDR3 reads TGTGCCACGGGACAAGATAATTCACCCCTCCACTTT. It encodes CATGQDNSPLHF.

At least ten counts were recorded for this clonotype. The chain is built from TRBV12-3 or TRBV12-4 and TRBJ2-5; TRBD2 matches 7 bases. Trimming removed 6 bases from V and 5 bases from J; junction bases left unmatched: 12. The CDR3 consists of 15 residues. For the CDR3, the DNA is TGTGCCAGCAGCCCTCTAAGAGGGCGGGGGGAGACCCAGTACTTC. Amino acid sequence: CASSPLRGRGETQYF.

This clonotype showed up many times. The chain is built from TRBV15 and TRBJ1-2, with D possibly TRBD1 on 6 matching bases. V lost 2 bases and J 4 bases, leaving 14 bases between the germline ends. This CDR3 has 15 amino acids. Per germline, CDR1 LNHNV and CDR2 YYDKDF (reference sequence). Here the CDR3 DNA reads TGTGCCACCAGCAGACGAACAGGGAACTCCTATGGCTACACCTTC. Translated, it gives CATSRRTGNSYGYTF.

CDR3: CASSSYRGRGNSPLHF. The CDR3, as DNA: TGTGCCAGCAGTTCTTACAGGGGGCGGGGTAATTCACCCCTCCACTTT. The rearrangement joins TRBV6-5 to TRBJ1-6, with 9 bases fitting TRBD1. V was clipped by 4 bases and J by 6 bases; unmatched bases: 7. This CDR3 contains 16 residues. Germline V lookup: CDR1 MNHEY, CDR2 SVGAGI.